This note documents a single T cell receptor (beta chain) sequence. Its antigen is not identified. This record belongs to a study of identical twins. Findings and caveats of the study: In zero-insertion analyses, partial confounding could arise from invariant MAIT and iNKT cells.

Germline V gene data show CDR1 as LGHNA and CDR2 as YSLEER. The CDR3 length is 15 residues. V was pared by 2 bases and J by 1 base, with 9 bases between. TCRdb re-analysed the 5' RACE reads in MiXCR, keeping a single row per CDR3 protein. The data hold hundreds of thousands of distinct CDR3 sequences, with approximately 21% observed a single time. The data also belong to a second study, concerning T cells expressing NK-cell markers. That study adds: TCR beta repertoires came from sorted CD3+CD56+NKG2C+, CD3+CD56+NKG2C- and CD3+CD56-NKG2C+ T cells. In several experiments, an anti-gamma-delta TCR antibody restricted sorting to alpha-beta TCR T cells. HCMV specificity of the expanded NKG2C+ T cell clones was not established.

The sample taken for sequencing was PBMCs. The gene calls are TRBV4-3 and TRBJ1-3, with unresolved D. The clonotype was recovered from a woman in her late teens or twenties in good health. CDR3 amino acids: CASSQWVDSGNTIYF. In DNA, the CDR3 is TGCGCCAGCAGCCAATGGGTTGATTCTGGAAACACCATATATTTT.